This passage covers 13 T cell receptor beta chains from one sample sequenced in a study of CD8 T cells in Susac syndrome. Random hexamers were used to reverse transcribe an amount of roughly 0.45 to 1 ug RNA. Each CDR3 protein gets one entry after TCRdb re-called the immunoSEQ multiplex PCR reads with MiXCR. This table holds 150,000 to 200,000 distinct CDR3 sequences, 92% found once. The specimen was CD4+ T cells from PBMCs. The receptors were sampled from a human donor in good health.

This clonotype was counted a few times. The chain recombines TRBV6-6 with TRBJ2-7; 9 nucleotides match TRBD1. Germline-derived CDR1 and CDR2 are MNHNY and SVGAGI (reference sequence). The CDR3 runs to 15 residues. The trim removed 2 bases at V and 3 bases at J, leaving 5 bases unmatched. The CDR3 nucleotides are TGTGCCAGCAGTTACCCGGACAGGGGTAGCTACGAGCAGTACTTC. It is translated as CASSYPDRGSYEQYF.

The rearrangement joins TRBV19 to TRBJ1-2; 8 nucleotides align to TRBD1. V lost 2 bases and J lost 6; bases outside the gene matches: 2. There are 13 residues in the CDR3. Looked up from germline, CDR1 is LNHDA and CDR2 is SQIVND (reference sequence). DNA for the CDR3: TGTGCCAGTAGTATAATGACAGGGGATGGCTACACCTTC. Its protein product is CASSIMTGDGYTF.

This clonotype was seen a single time. CDR3 residues: CASSQGQGGQPQHF. The CDR3 coding sequence is TGTGCCAGCAGCCAAGGACAGGGAGGTCAGCCCCAGCATTTT. The V call is TRBV3-1, the J call TRBJ1-5; 7 positions match TRBD1. The CDR3 has 14 residues. V shed 1 base, J shed 6 bases, and the junction held 3 bases outside the gene matches. Germline loops: CDR1 LGHDT, CDR2 YNNKEL (reference sequence). The whole variable domain, remainder taken from reference TRBV3-1 and TRBJ1-5, is DTAVSQTPKYLVTQMGNDKSIKCEQNLGHDTMYWYKQDSKKFLKIMFSYNNKELIINETVPNRFSPKSPDKAHLNLHINSLELGDSAVYFCASSQGQGGQPQHFGDGTRLSIL.

This clonotype has just one count. The gene calls are TRBV5-1 and TRBJ2-5; 13 nucleotides line up with TRBD2. J gave up 4 bases and V 6 bases, and 6 bases lay outside the gene matches. The CDR3 consists of 15 residues. Germline V gives CDR1 SGHRS, CDR2 YFSETQ. As DNA, the CDR3 is TGCGCCAGCACCAGGACTAGCGGGAGTGGAGAGACCCAGTACTTC. It yields the protein CASTRTSGSGETQYF.

This clonotype was observed a few times. The rearrangement uses TRBV18 and TRBJ1-2; D is unresolved. Deletions cut 3 bases from V and 3 bases from J, with 2 bases between. Germline CDR1 reads KGHSH; CDR2 reads LQKENI. The CDR3 contains 11 residues. CDR3 loop: CASSPDYGYTF. The DNA for the CDR3 is TGTGCCAGCTCACCGGACTATGGCTACACCTTC.

The chain links TRBV7-7 to TRBJ2-1, with 9 bases that match TRBD2. The ends lost 5 bases at V and 6 bases at J; junction bases unmatched: 8. This CDR3 is 15 amino acids long. Germline assignment: CDR1 SSHAT and CDR2 FNYEAQ (reference sequence). CDR3 region: CASSPSSGVSNEQFF. CDR3 DNA sequence: TGTGCCAGCAGCCCCTCTAGCGGGGTTTCCAATGAGCAGTTCTTC.

The J gene is TRBJ2-2, the V gene TRBV6-6, with 8 bases identical to TRBD1. With 6 bases clipped from V and 4 bases from J, the junction kept 10 bases outside the gene matches. In germline, CDR1 is MNHNY, CDR2 SVGAGI (reference sequence). The CDR3 is made up of 16 amino acids. The CDR3: CASSLFGQGVTGELFF. Written as DNA, the CDR3 is TGTGCCAGCAGCCTCTTCGGACAGGGAGTCACCGGGGAGCTGTTTTTT.

This clonotype was observed once. The gene calls are TRBV5-6 and TRBJ2-3; a weak D match, TRBD1 (6 bases). Per the germline V gene, CDR1 is SGHDT and CDR2 is YYEEEE. The V end was cut by 0 bases, the J end by 6 bases, with 20 bases between. CDR3 length equals 17 residues. The DNA for the CDR3 is TGTGCCAGCAGCTTGGTAGGTCAGGGGCCTCCTGCGGATACGCAGTATTTT. Encoded protein: CASSLVGQGPPADTQYF.

The chain uses TRBV28 and TRBJ1-4; 8 positions agree with TRBD1. CDR1 and CDR2 (germline): MDHEN, SYDVKM. CDR3 length: 15 amino acids. Germline trimming cut 5 bases from V and 5 bases from J; bases unmatched to any gene: 7. Here the CDR3 DNA reads TGTGCCAGCAGTCCGGCGACAGGGGCAAATGAAAAACTGTTTTTT. As protein: CASSPATGANEKLFF. The whole variable domain, filled in from reference TRBV28 and TRBJ1-4, reads DVKVTQSSRYLVKRTGEKVFLECVQDMDHENMFWYRQDPGLGLRLIYFSYDVKMKEKGDIPEGYSVSREKKERFSLILESASTNQTSMYLCASSPATGANEKLFFGSGTQLSVL.

The chain uses TRBV5-1 and TRBJ2-3; 7 bases match TRBD2. Germline CDR1 and CDR2: SGHRS and YFSETQ. The J segment lost 0 bases and the V segment lost 3 bases, leaving 4 bases of the junction unmatched. CDR3 size: 15 residues. The CDR3 reads CASSSSGSSTDTQYF. The CDR3 nucleotides read TGCGCCAGCAGCTCTAGCGGATCTAGCACAGATACGCAGTATTTT.

The chain combines TRBV5-6 with TRBJ2-7; D is perhaps TRBD2 (6 bases). CDR1 is SGHDT, CDR2 YYEEEE, per germline. Between the trimmed V and J ends, which lost 0 bases and 9 bases, there was a span of 13 bases. The CDR3 loop spans 13 amino acids. In DNA form, the CDR3 reads TGTGCCAGCAGCTTGGTAGCGGACCACGGGCAGTACTTC. Translating it yields CASSLVADHGQYF. Supplemented by reference TRBV5-6 and TRBJ2-7, the full variable domain reads DAGVTQSPTHLIKTRGQQVTLRCSPKSGHDTVSWYQQALGQGPQFIFQYYEEEERQRGNFPDRFSGHQFPNYSSELNVNALLLGDSALYLCASSLVADHGQYFGPGTRLTVT.

The chain combines TRBV4-2 with TRBJ2-3; D gene unclear. The CDR3 sequence is 17 residues long. Germline-derived CDR1 and CDR2 are LGHNA and YNFKEQ. V was cut by 0 bases and J by 2 bases, with 15 bases left in between. DNA for the CDR3: TGTGCCAGCAGCCAAGATCCCGGCCGGCGACCCACAGATACGCAGTATTTT. Translating gives CASSQDPGRRPTDTQYF.

About this clonotype: Sequence at one end of the junction differs from germline and may be a read error. The gene calls are TRBV24-1 and TRBJ1-2; D not certain. The CDR3 length is 13 residues. Germline CDR1 and CDR2: KGHDR and SFDVKD. The CDR3 loop reads CASSDTSNYGYTF. As DNA, the CDR3 is TGTGCCAGCAGTGACACTTCTAACTATGGCTACACCTTC.